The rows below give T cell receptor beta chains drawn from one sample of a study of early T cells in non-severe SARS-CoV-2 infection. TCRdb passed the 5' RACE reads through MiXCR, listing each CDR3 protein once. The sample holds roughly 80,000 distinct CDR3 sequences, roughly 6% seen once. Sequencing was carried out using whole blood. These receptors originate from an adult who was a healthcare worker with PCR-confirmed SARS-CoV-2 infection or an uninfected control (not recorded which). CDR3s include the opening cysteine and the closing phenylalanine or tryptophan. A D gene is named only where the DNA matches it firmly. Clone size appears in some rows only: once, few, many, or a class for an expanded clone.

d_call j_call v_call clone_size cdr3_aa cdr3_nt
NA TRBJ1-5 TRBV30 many CAWSVDSNQPQHF TGTGCCTGGAGTGTGGACAGCAATCAGCCCCAGCATTTT
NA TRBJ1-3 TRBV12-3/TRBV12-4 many CASSLGAGVGGNTIYF TGTGCCAGCAGTTTAGGTGCGGGAGTTGGTGGAAACACCATATATTTT
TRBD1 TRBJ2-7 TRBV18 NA CASSPVTGTYEQYF TGTGCCAGCTCACCCGTGACAGGGACCTACGAGCAGTACTTC
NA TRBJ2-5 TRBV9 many CASSPEQGLIGETQYF TGTGCCAGCAGCCCGGAACAGGGACTTATTGGAGAGACCCAGTACTTC
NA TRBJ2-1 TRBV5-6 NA CASSLQGKYNEQFF TGTGCCAGCAGCTTGCAGGGGAAATACAATGAGCAGTTCTTC
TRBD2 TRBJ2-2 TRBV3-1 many CASSRGLLRAGELFF TGTGCCAGCAGCCGGGGACTACTAAGGGCCGGGGAGCTGTTTTTT
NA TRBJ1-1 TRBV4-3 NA CASSQMGEDNTEAFF TGCGCCAGCAGCCAAATGGGGGAAGACAACACTGAAGCTTTCTTT
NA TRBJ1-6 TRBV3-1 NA CASSRLWTLNSPLHF TGTGCCAGCAGCCGTTTGTGGACCCTAAATTCACCCCTCCACTTT
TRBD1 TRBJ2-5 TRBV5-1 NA CASSRADRGRETQYF TGCGCCAGCAGCAGGGCGGACAGGGGAAGAGAGACCCAGTACTTC
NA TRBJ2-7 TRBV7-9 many CASSFSQEGQYF TGTGCCAGCAGCTTTAGCCAGGAAGGGCAGTACTTC
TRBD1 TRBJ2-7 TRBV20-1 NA CSAGTGTGPREQYF TGCAGTGCTGGAACCGGGACAGGGCCGAGGGAGCAGTACTTC
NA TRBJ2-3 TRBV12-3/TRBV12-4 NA CASSLVGTYTDTQYF TGTGCCAGCAGTTTAGTGGGGACGTACACAGATACGCAGTATTTT
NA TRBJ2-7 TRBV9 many CASSVAPAESSYEQYF TGTGCCAGCAGCGTAGCCCCGGCAGAAAGCTCCTACGAGCAGTACTTC
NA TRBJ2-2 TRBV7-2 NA CASSYPGELFF TGTGCCAGCAGCTATCCCGGGGAGCTGTTTTTT
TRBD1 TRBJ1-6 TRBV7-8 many CASSLARGPKTPLHF TGTGCCAGCAGCTTAGCCAGGGGGCCCAAAACACCCCTCCACTTT
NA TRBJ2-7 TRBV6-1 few CASSAAGASYEQYF TGTGCCAGCAGTGCCGCTGGTGCATCGTACGAGCAGTACTTC
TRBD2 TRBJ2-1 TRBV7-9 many CASSLQRAGALNEQFF TGTGCCAGCAGCCTCCAGAGAGCGGGAGCCCTCAATGAGCAGTTCTTC
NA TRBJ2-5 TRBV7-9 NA CASSLMRGETQYF TGTGCCAGCAGCTTAATGAGGGGAGAGACCCAGTACTTC
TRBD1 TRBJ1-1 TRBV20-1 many CSARDDTGAKGAFF TGCAGTGCTAGAGACGATACAGGGGCAAAAGGGGCTTTCTTT
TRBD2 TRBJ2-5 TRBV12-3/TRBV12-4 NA CASRGGVAGAPDQYF TGTGCCAGCCGAGGGGGGGTAGCGGGAGCCCCGGACCAGTACTTC
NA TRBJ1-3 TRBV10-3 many CAISPDRSGNTIYF TGTGCCATCAGTCCCGATCGCTCTGGAAACACCATATATTTT
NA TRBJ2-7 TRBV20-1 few CSARRDQIVGEQYF TGCAGTGCTAGAAGGGACCAAATCGTTGGCGAGCAGTACTTC
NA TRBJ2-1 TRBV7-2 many CASSLGQGNNEQFF TGTGCCAGCAGCTTAGGGCAGGGTAACAATGAGCAGTTCTTC
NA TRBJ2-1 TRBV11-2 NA CASSDKIKQFF TGTGCCAGCAGCGACAAAATTAAGCAGTTCTTC
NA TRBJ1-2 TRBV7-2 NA CASSLGGPNYGYTF TGTGCCAGCAGCTTAGGAGGACCTAACTATGGCTACACCTTC
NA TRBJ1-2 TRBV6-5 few CASSPGPGYGYTF TGTGCCAGCAGCCCGGGACCGGGCTATGGCTACACCTTC
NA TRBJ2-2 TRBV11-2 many CASSSRWDGLNTGELFF TGTGCCAGCAGCTCCCGATGGGACGGGCTGAACACCGGGGAGCTGTTTTTT
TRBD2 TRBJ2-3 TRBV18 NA CASSPRGGAGDTQYF TGTGCCAGCTCACCCCGCGGGGGGGCAGGAGATACGCAGTATTTT
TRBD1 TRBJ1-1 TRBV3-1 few CASSPRTGVNTEAFF TGTGCCAGCAGCCCCCGGACAGGGGTGAACACTGAAGCTTTCTTT
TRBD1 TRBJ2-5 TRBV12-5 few CASGLVMGQPQYF TGTGCTAGTGGTTTGGTAATGGGACAGCCCCAGTACTTC
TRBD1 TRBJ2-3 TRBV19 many CASSPGTGGNADTQYF TGTGCCAGTAGCCCTGGGACAGGGGGCAATGCAGATACGCAGTATTTT
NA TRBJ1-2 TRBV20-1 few CSASTHRAGYTF TGCAGTGCTAGCACCCACAGGGCCGGCTACACCTTC
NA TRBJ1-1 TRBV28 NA CASSLSRKRGMNTEAFF TGTGCCAGCAGTTTATCTCGAAAAAGGGGAATGAACACTGAAGCTTTCTTT